A single sample is the source of the 15 T cell receptor beta chains below, sequenced in a study of cytomegalovirus exposure and HLA in healthy donors. PCR involved 60 Vbeta and 13 Jbeta primers. TCRdb keeps only in-frame clones here, not all; method: immunoSEQ multiplex PCR. The profile shows around 130,000 clones, 65% to 85% of them singletons. Sequencing was performed on PBMCs. Receptors originate from a woman aged 40 to 50 in good health and CMV-seronegative.

The chain couples TRBV7-6 to TRBJ2-7; TRBD1 aligns across 9 bases. Germline V gene lookup returns CDR1 SGHVS and CDR2 FNYEAQ. Germline trimming cut 1 base from V and 1 base from J; bases unmatched to any gene: 11. This CDR3 contains 18 residues. The CDR3 bases are TGTGCCAGCAGCTTAGTGGGGGTAGGACAGGGGCAGTCCTACGAGCAGTACTTC. This translates into CASSLVGVGQGQSYEQYF.

The gene calls are TRBV2 and TRBJ2-5, with a weak D call TRBD2 (5 bases). Trimming shortened V by 7 bases and J by 5 bases, and 11 bases separated the two germline ends. This CDR3 contains 12 residues. Germline V CDR1 and CDR2: SNHLY, FYNNEI. CDR3 residues: CASNRDLETQYF. Here the CDR3 DNA reads TGTGCCAGCAACCGGGATTTGGAGACCCAGTACTTC.

The V and J genes are TRBV7-6 and TRBJ1-1; D ambiguous. The CDR3 length is 15 residues. Trimming left V 5 bases short and J 3 bases short, with 16 bases between. Germline V gene lookup returns CDR1 SGHVS and CDR2 FNYEAQ. The CDR3 DNA is TGTGCCAGCAGCCTCCTGGGAGAGGACGACACTGAAGCTTTCTTT. It specifies CASSLLGEDDTEAFF.

This chain uses TRBV7-2 with TRBJ2-3, with D perhaps TRBD1 (5 bases). This CDR3 is 15 amino acids long. In germline, CDR1 is SGHTA, CDR2 FQGNSA. V gave up 3 bases and J gave up 5 bases, with 15 bases separating them. CDR3 loop: CASSFGGASGDTQYF. The CDR3 coding sequence is TGTGCCAGCAGCTTCGGTGGGGCTTCGGGAGATACGCAGTATTTT.

The V gene is TRBV6-5, the J gene TRBJ1-1; TRBD1 agrees at 9 bases. CDR3 length: 16 residues. From germline, CDR1 is MNHEY and CDR2 SVGAGI. V gave up 4 bases and J gave up 2 bases; unmatched junction bases: 8. CDR3 residues: CASSSPGQGGNTEAFF. DNA of the CDR3: TGTGCCAGCAGTTCGCCGGGACAGGGTGGTAACACTGAAGCTTTCTTT.

The chain recombines TRBV28 with TRBJ1-5, with 7 bases lining up with TRBD1. This CDR3 comprises 15 residues. J was trimmed by 6 bases and V by 4 bases; bases with no gene match: 9. Germline V lookup: CDR1 MDHEN, CDR2 SYDVKM. The CDR3 region has the DNA TGTGCCAGCAGTTCGTACCACAGGGGTTTTCAGCCCCAGCATTTT. Its protein product is CASSSYHRGFQPQHF.

V is TRBV7-9 and J is TRBJ2-1; 11 bases match TRBD2. The CDR3 runs 15 residues. The ends lost 2 bases at V and 9 bases at J; junction bases unmatched: 6. The V gene's germline CDR1 is SEHNR and CDR2 FQNEAQ (reference sequence). CDR3 in amino acids: CASSLRLAGGVEQFF. In DNA, the CDR3 is TGTGCCAGCAGCTTACGCCTAGCGGGAGGTGTTGAGCAGTTCTTC. Full variable domain (rest looked up from reference TRBV7-9 and TRBJ2-1): DTGVSQNPRHKITKRGQNVTFRCDPISEHNRLYWYRQTLGQGPEFLTYFQNEAQLEKSRLLSDRFSAERPKGSFSTLEIQRTEQGDSAMYLCASSLRLAGGVEQFFGPGTRLTVL.

The CDR3 nucleotides are TGTGCCAGCAGCCCATACTACAGGGTAGTGAACACTGAAGCTTTCTTT. As protein: CASSPYYRVVNTEAFF. This chain joins TRBV5-8 and TRBJ1-1, with D perhaps TRBD1 (6 bases). There are 16 residues in the CDR3. Trimming removed 4 bases at V and 0 bases at J, with 16 bases between. Germline V gene data show CDR1 as SGHTS and CDR2 as YDEGEE. The complete variable domain, with remaining parts taken from reference TRBV5-8 and TRBJ1-1, reads EAGVTQSPTHLIKTRGQQATLRCSPISGHTSVYWYQQALGLGLQFLLWYDEGEERNRGNFPPRFSGRQFPNYSSELNVNALELEDSALYLCASSPYYRVVNTEAFFGQGTRLTVV.

This clone has a handful of counts. The V gene is TRBV9, the J gene TRBJ2-3; D not resolved. The V gene lost 0 bases and the J gene lost 0 bases, with 5 bases spanning the gap. Germline CDR1 and CDR2: SGDLS and YYNGEE. This CDR3 is built from 14 residues. CDR3 nucleotides: TGTGCCAGCAGCGTAGCCCCTAGCACAGATACGCAGTATTTT. Translating gives CASSVAPSTDTQYF.

The genes are TRBV27 and TRBJ2-1; D is perhaps TRBD2 (6 bases). V was trimmed by 7 bases and J by 10 bases, leaving 23 bases between them. There are 15 residues in the CDR3. CDR1 and CDR2 from the germline V gene are MNHEY and SMNVEV (reference sequence). The CDR3 DNA reads as TGTGCCAGCACTCTGGGGGGTACCAGCGTACAGGAGCAGTTCTTC. This gives the protein CASTLGGTSVQEQFF.

This chain uses TRBV19 with TRBJ1-1, with no clear D. CDR3 length: 14 amino acids. CDR1 and CDR2 from the germline V gene are LNHDA and SQIVND (reference sequence). Trimming stripped 0 bases from V and 1 base from J, with 6 bases between. The CDR3 sequence: CASSIDPWNTEAFF. CDR3 in DNA: TGTGCCAGTAGTATAGATCCGTGGAACACTGAAGCTTTCTTT.

In its sample, this clone was seen a few times. The chain employs TRBV15 and TRBJ2-1, with 7 bases that match TRBD2. CDR1 is LNHNV and CDR2 is YYDKDF in the germline V gene (reference sequence). The V segment lost 5 bases and the J segment 5 bases; nucleotides outside the gene matches: 9. There are 15 residues in the CDR3. The CDR3, as DNA: TGTGCCACCAGCGACGGGACTAACCTAAACAATGAGCAGTTCTTC. It is translated as CATSDGTNLNNEQFF.

J is TRBJ1-1 and V is TRBV11-2; no definite D call. Trimming left V 2 bases short and J 1 base short, with 14 bases between. Germline V CDR1 and CDR2: SGHAT, FQNNGV. This CDR3 is 16 amino acids long. The CDR3 spells CASSLKTPTPNTEAFF. For the CDR3, the DNA is TGTGCCAGCAGCTTAAAGACTCCCACACCGAACACTGAAGCTTTCTTT.

The chain joins TRBV5-3 to TRBJ2-5, with 10 bases fitting TRBD2. TRBV5-3 is identified as an open reading frame with a role that is uncertain. The CDR3 covers 18 residues. V dropped 4 bases and J dropped 5; count of bases not matched to a gene: 17. This chain's CDR3 is CARSTLTRASGSRETQYF. DNA of the CDR3: TGTGCCAGAAGCACCCTCACTAGGGCTAGCGGGAGTAGGGAGACCCAGTACTTC.

The chain uses TRBV7-9 and TRBJ2-1; 15 bases fit TRBD2. This CDR3 comprises 16 residues. J gave up 6 bases and V 6 bases, and 6 bases lay outside the gene matches. The V gene's germline CDR1 is SEHNR and CDR2 FQNEAQ (reference sequence). The CDR3 protein is CASRKPGLAGGNEQFF. For the CDR3, the DNA is TGTGCCAGCAGAAAACCGGGACTAGCGGGAGGCAATGAGCAGTTCTTC.